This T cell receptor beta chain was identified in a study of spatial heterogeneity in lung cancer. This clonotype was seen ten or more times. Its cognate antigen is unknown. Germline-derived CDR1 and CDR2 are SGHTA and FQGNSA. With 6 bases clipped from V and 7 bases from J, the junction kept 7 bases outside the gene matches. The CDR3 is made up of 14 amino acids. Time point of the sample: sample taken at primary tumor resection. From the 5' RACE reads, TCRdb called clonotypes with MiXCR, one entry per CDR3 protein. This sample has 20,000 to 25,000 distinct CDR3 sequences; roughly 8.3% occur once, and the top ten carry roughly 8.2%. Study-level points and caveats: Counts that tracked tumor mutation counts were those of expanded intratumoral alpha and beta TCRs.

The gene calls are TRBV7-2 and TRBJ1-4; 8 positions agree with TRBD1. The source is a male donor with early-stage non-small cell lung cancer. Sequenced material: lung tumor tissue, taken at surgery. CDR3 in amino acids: CASRLGQGSEKLFF. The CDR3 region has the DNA TGTGCCAGCAGACTCGGACAGGGTTCTGAAAAACTGTTTTTT.